This T cell receptor beta chain was observed in a study of T cell changes during pregnancy in multiple sclerosis. Data came from immunoSEQ multiplex PCR; TCRdb stores just in-frame clones and leaves some out. The sample lists 85,000 to 90,000 clones, 94% occurring once. This CDR3 has 14 amino acids. Trimming cost V 4 bases and J 4 bases; bases outside gene matches: 8. Germline V gene lookup returns CDR1 SGHRS and CDR2 YFSETQ. This TCR was recovered from a female donor in good health, enrolled as a control in a pregnancy study. The chain recombines TRBV5-1 with TRBJ2-7, with 7 bases identical to TRBD1. The sample in question was peripheral blood, obtained after pregnancy. Here the CDR3 DNA reads TGCGCCAGCAGCATCACAGGGGTAGGGTACGAGCAGTACTTC. It encodes CASSITGVGYEQYF.